This T cell receptor (beta chain) was sequenced in a study of Ad26.COV2.S vaccination and SARS-CoV-2 variants. In the case of this clone: Antigen specificity is unknown.

Some clones are missing from TCRdb's copy, which holds only in-frame ones; the method was immunoSEQ multiplex PCR. There are about 400,000 clones in the sample; about 91% occur only once, and over 1.5% lies in the top ten. Germline CDR1 reads SGHDT; CDR2 reads YYEEEE. This CDR3 has 11 amino acids. Trimming took 0 bases from V and 11 from J, leaving 6 bases between them. General observations from the study: People who got the vaccine had more spike-specific TCR breadth than people who got placebo. The TCR breadth and depth analyses may have produced an underestimate of total T cell responses.

Treatment: about 20 received Ad26.COV2.S at low or high dose, single or two shots; roughly five received placebo; per-sample allocation not given. All samples were drawn on day 63, counting from the first vaccine or placebo injection. Spike of the Wuhan-strain SARS-CoV-2 was expressed by an Ad26 vector, which formed the vaccine. The source was peripheral blood, collected in a trial of Ad26.COV2.S vaccine versus placebo. V is TRBV5-6 and J is TRBJ2-1, with D unresolved. The TCR sequence derives from a person aged 18 to 65 who received the Ad26.COV2.S COVID-19 vaccine or a placebo. CDR3 sequence reads: CASSLGRQQFF. The CDR3 nucleotides read TGTGCCAGCAGCTTGGGGCGCCAGCAGTTCTTC.